Each of the 7 T cell receptor beta chains below was sequenced from the same sample in a study of T cells expressing NK-cell markers. TCRdb reprocessed the 5' RACE reads, keeping one entry per CDR3 protein, no DNA. The listing records 450,000 to 600,000 distinct CDR3 sequences. Input material: blood T cells: a sorted CD56 or NKG2C T cell subset, CD4+ or CD8+ T cells, or bulk PBMC T cells (not recorded which). All receptors come from a young man in good health.

The rearrangement links TRBV5-5 to TRBJ1-5; TCRdb names TRBD1, which stays unverified in the absence of DNA. The CDR3 is made up of 15 amino acids. Germline lookup yields CDR1 SGHKS and CDR2 YYEKEE (reference sequence). This chain's CDR3 is CASSFTGDRDQPQHF.

The chain recombines TRBV11-2 with TRBJ1-1; TCRdb selects TRBD1, and the lack of DNA leaves this call unchecked. In germline, CDR1 is SGHAT, CDR2 FQNNGV. CDR3 length: 13 amino acids. CDR3: CASSPTDRVEAFF.

The V and J genes are TRBV6-2 or TRBV6-3 and TRBJ2-7; TCRdb outputs TRBD2, but without DNA this stays unchecked. Per the germline V gene, CDR1 is MNHEY and CDR2 is SVGEGT. This CDR3 comprises 15 residues. This chain's CDR3 is CASSLKSSGGYEQYF.

The chain has TRBV20-1 and TRBJ2-1; TCRdb outputs TRBD2, but without DNA this stays unchecked. The CDR3 is made up of 17 amino acids. Per the germline V gene, CDR1 is DFQATT and CDR2 is SNEGSKA (reference sequence). This CDR3 reads CSARDWASGSLRDEQFF.

The J gene is TRBJ1-2, the V gene TRBV4-1; the TCRdb D gene call, TRBD1, has no DNA to confirm it. Germline loops: CDR1 MGHRA, CDR2 YSYEKL. This CDR3 region has 15 residues. CDR3 residues: CASSQAGTGARGYTF.

The rearrangement uses TRBV27 and TRBJ1-4. CDR3 length: 14 residues. Germline values: CDR1 MNHEY, CDR2 SMNVEV (reference sequence). The CDR3 loop is CASSLSGWGEKLFF.

The chain combines TRBV5-1 with TRBJ1-2. The germline V gene has CDR1 SGHRS and CDR2 YFSETQ. This CDR3 contains 15 residues. Here the CDR3 reads CASSLYPEPNYGYTF.